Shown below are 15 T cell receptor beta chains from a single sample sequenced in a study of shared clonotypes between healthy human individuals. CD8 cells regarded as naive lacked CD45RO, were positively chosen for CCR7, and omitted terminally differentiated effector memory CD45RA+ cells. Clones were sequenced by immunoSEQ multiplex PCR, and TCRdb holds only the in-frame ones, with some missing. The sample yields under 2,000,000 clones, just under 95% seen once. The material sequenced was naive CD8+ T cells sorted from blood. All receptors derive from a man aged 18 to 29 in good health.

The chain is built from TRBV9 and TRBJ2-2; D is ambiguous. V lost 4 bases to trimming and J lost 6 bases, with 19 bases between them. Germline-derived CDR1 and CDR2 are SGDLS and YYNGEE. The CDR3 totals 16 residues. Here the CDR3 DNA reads TGTGCCAGCAGCCCCTGGGTCCCTTCCCCCCCCGGGGAGCTGTTTTTT. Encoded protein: CASSPWVPSPPGELFF.

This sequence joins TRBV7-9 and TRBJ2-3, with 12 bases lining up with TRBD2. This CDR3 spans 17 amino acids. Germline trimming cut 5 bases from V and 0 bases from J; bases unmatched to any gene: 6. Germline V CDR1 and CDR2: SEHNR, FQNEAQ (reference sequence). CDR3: CASSPPGLAGSTDTQYF. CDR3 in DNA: TGTGCCAGCAGCCCCCCTGGACTAGCGGGGAGCACAGATACGCAGTATTTT.

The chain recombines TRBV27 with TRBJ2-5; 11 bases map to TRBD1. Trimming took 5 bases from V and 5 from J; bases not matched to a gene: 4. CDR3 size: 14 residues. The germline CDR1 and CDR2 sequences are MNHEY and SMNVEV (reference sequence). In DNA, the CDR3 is TGTGCCAGCAGTCCGGACAGGGGGCTGGAGACCCAGTACTTC. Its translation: CASSPDRGLETQYF.

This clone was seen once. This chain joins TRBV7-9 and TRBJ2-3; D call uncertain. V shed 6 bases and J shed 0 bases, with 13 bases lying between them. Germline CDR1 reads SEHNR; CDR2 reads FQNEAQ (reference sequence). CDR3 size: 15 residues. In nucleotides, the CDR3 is TGTGCCAGCAGTCACTCCCGTGCTAGCACAGATACGCAGTATTTT. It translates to CASSHSRASTDTQYF. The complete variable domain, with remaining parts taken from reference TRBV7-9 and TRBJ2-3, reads DTGVSQNPRHKITKRGQNVTFRCDPISEHNRLYWYRQTLGQGPEFLTYFQNEAQLEKSRLLSDRFSAERPKGSFSTLEIQRTEQGDSAMYLCASSHSRASTDTQYFGPGTRLTVL.

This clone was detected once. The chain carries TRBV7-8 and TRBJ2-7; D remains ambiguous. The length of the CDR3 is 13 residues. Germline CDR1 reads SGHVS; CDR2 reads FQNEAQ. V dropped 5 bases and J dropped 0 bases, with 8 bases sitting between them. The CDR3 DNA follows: TGTGCCAGCAGCCCGAGTCTCTCCTACGAGCAGTACTTC. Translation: CASSPSLSYEQYF.

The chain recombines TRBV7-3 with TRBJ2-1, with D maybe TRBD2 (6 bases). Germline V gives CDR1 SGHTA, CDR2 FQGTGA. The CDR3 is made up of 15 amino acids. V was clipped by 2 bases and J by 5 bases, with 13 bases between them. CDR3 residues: CASSLAGGLNNEQFF. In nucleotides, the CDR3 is TGTGCCAGCAGCTTAGCCGGGGGACTCAACAATGAGCAGTTCTTC.

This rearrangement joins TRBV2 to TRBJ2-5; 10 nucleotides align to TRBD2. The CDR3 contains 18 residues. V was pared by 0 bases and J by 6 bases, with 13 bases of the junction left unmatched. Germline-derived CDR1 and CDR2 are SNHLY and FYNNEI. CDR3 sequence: CASSEASSGGRSRQTQYF. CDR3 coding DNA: TGTGCCAGCAGTGAAGCGTCTAGCGGGGGCCGATCCCGTCAGACCCAGTACTTC.

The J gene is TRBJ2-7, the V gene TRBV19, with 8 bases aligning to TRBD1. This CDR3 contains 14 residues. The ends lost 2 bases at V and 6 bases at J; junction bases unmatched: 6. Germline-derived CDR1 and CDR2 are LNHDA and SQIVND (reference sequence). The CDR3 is CASSIRYTGGEQYF. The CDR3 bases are TGTGCCAGTAGTATACGGTATACAGGGGGCGAGCAGTACTTC.

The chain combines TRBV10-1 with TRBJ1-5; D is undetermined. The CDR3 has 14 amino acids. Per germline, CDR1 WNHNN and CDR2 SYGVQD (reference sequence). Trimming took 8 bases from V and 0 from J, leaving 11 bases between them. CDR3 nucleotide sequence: TGCGCCAGCCTCCCGGACGGTAGCAATCAGCCCCAGCATTTT. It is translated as CASLPDGSNQPQHF.

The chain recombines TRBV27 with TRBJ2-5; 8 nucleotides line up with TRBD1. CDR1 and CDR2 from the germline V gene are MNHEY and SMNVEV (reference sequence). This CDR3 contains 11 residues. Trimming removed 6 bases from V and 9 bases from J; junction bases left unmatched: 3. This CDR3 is CASSQGAPQYF. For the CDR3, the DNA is TGTGCCAGCAGCCAGGGGGCCCCCCAGTACTTC.

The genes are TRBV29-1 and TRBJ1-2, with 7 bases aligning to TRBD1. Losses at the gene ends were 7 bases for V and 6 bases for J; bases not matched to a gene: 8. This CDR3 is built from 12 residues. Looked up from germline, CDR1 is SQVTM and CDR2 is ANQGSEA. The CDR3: CSATNRGHGYTF. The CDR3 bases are TGCAGCGCCACAAACAGGGGACATGGCTACACCTTC.

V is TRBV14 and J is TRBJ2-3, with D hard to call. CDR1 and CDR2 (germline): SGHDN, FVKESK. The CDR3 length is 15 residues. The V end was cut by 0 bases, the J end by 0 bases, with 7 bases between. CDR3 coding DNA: TGTGCCAGCAGCCAAGATACAGCTAGCACAGATACGCAGTATTTT. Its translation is CASSQDTASTDTQYF.

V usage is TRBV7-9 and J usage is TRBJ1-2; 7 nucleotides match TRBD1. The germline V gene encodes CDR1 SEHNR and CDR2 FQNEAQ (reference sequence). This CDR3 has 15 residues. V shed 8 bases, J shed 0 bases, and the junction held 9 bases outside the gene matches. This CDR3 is CASGVQGLANYGYTF. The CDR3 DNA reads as TGTGCCAGCGGGGTACAGGGGCTAGCTAACTATGGCTACACCTTC. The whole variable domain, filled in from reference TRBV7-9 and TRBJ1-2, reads DTGVSQNPRHKITKRGQNVTFRCDPISEHNRLYWYRQTLGQGPEFLTYFQNEAQLEKSRLLSDRFSAERPKGSFSTLEIQRTEQGDSAMYLCASGVQGLANYGYTFGSGTRLTVV.

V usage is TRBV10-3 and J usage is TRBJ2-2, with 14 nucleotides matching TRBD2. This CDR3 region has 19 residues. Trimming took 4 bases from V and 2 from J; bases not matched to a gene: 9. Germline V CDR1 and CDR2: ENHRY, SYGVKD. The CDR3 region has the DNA TGTGCCATCAGTGGGACCTCCGGGACTAGCGGGAGAAACACCGGGGAGCTGTTTTTT. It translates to CAISGTSGTSGRNTGELFF.

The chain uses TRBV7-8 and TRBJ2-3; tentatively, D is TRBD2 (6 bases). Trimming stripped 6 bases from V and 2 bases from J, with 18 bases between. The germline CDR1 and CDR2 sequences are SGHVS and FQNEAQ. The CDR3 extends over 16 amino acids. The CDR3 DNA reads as TGTGCCAGCAGAAAACGGTCACTAGCAGACACAGATACGCAGTATTTT. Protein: CASRKRSLADTDTQYF. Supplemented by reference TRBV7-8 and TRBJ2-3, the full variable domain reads GAGVSQSPRYKVAKRGQDVALRCDPISGHVSLFWYQQALGQGPEFLTYFQNEAQLDKSGLPSDRFFAERPEGSVSTLKIQRTQQEDSAVYLCASRKRSLADTDTQYFGPGTRLTVL.